This T cell receptor (beta chain) was identified during a study of prognosis after radiotherapy for stage I lung cancer. Many counts were recorded for this clonotype. By two-round multiplex PCR, the TCR beta CDR3 was amplified from genomic DNA. With primers specific to each TRBV and TRBJ gene, the first-round PCR was performed. TCRdb analysed the multiplex PCR reads with MiXCR anew, one entry per CDR3 protein. The sample has around 63,000 distinct CDR3 sequences, approximately 26% seen once. V trimming: 8 bases; J trimming: 0 bases; junction bases outside the gene matches: 4. The length of the CDR3 is 15 residues.

The sample here was PBMCs, taken before or after stereotactic body radiation therapy (not recorded which). The rearrangement uses TRBV12-3 or TRBV12-4 and TRBJ1-5, with 10 bases identical to TRBD1. This sequence was found in a donor at least 50 years old with non-small cell lung cancer. In DNA form, the CDR3 reads TGTGCCAGCGGGACAGGGGACTATAGCAATCAGCCCCAGCATTTT. Translation gives CASGTGDYSNQPQHF.